This is a list of T cell receptor beta chains from one sample in a study of shared clonotypes between healthy human individuals. Assay: immunoSEQ multiplex PCR; the TCRdb copy retains only in-frame clones and omits some. The sample carries roughly 2.5 million clones, around 94% recorded once. Material for sequencing was naive CD4+ T cells sorted from blood. Source of these receptors: a young man in good health. Both conserved end residues are part of each CDR3. D genes are given only for firm matches.

CDR3aa	CDR3nt	d_gene	j_gene	v_gene
CASRRLAGTYNEQFF	TGTGCCAGCAGACGACTAGCGGGGACCTACAATGAGCAGTTCTTC	TRBD2	TRBJ2-1	TRBV6-6
CAISESGPRSDEQFF	TGTGCCATCAGTGAGTCGGGACCCAGGTCGGATGAGCAGTTCTTC	-	TRBJ2-1	TRBV10-3
CASSEALSGDTQYF	TGTGCCAGCAGTGAAGCGCTTTCCGGAGATACGCAGTATTTT	-	TRBJ2-3	TRBV2
CSVAEATNEKLFF	TGCAGCGTCGCGGAGGCTACTAATGAAAAACTGTTTTTT	-	TRBJ1-4	TRBV29-1
CASSPEVYSYEQYF	TGTGCCAGCAGTCCAGAGGTTTACTCCTACGAGCAGTACTTC	-	TRBJ2-7	TRBV6-1
CAWRQDSLTYGYTF	TGTGCCTGGAGACAGGACAGCCTAACCTATGGCTACACCTTC	-	TRBJ1-2	TRBV30
CASSDSSRAGGYGYTF	TGTGCCAGCAGTGACTCGAGTCGGGCAGGCGGGTATGGCTACACCTTC	-	TRBJ1-2	TRBV6-4
CASSWGRVSSTDTQYF	TGCGCCAGCAGCTGGGGCAGGGTTTCTAGCACAGATACGCAGTATTTT	-	TRBJ2-3	TRBV5-1
CASSLGGTGSYEQYF	TGTGCCAGCAGCTTGGGAGGGACGGGCTCCTACGAGCAGTACTTC	-	TRBJ2-7	TRBV5-6
CASSFLAGGYNEQFF	TGTGCCAGCAGCTTCCTAGCGGGGGGCTATAATGAGCAGTTCTTC	TRBD2	TRBJ2-1	TRBV14
CASIQGGLYNEQFF	TGTGCCAGCATCCAGGGGGGCCTCTACAATGAGCAGTTCTTC	-	TRBJ2-1	TRBV28
CASSPHGLVTDTQYF	TGTGCCAGCTCACCACACGGACTAGTAACAGATACGCAGTATTTT	TRBD2	TRBJ2-3	TRBV18
CASSLDRIRLAGNYEQYF	TGTGCCAGCAGCTTAGATCGAATTAGACTAGCGGGGAACTACGAGCAGTACTTC	TRBD2	TRBJ2-7	TRBV7-9
CASSSRGGPGELFF	TGTGCCAGCAGCTCCCGCGGGGGGCCAGGGGAGCTGTTTTTT	TRBD2	TRBJ2-2	TRBV9
CAISDKVSGYNEQFF	TGTGCCATCAGTGATAAGGTTAGCGGTTACAATGAGCAGTTCTTC	-	TRBJ2-1	TRBV10-3
CASSSLRGVSGEQYF	TGTGCCAGCAGCTCATTGAGAGGGGTATCGGGCGAGCAGTACTTC	-	TRBJ2-7	TRBV11-2
CASSRTSGSPLHF	TGCGCCAGCAGCCGGACAAGCGGTTCACCCCTCCACTTT	-	TRBJ1-6	TRBV4-1
CASSGSLGGWDNEQFF	TGTGCCAGCAGCGGATCGCTGGGGGGATGGGACAATGAGCAGTTCTTC	-	TRBJ2-1	TRBV9
CASSLGSSATDTQYF	TGCGCCAGCAGCTTGGGGTCGAGCGCCACAGATACGCAGTATTTT	-	TRBJ2-3	TRBV5-1
CASRERLDGTDGYTF	TGTGCCAGCAGGGAACGGTTGGACGGTACTGACGGCTACACCTTC	-	TRBJ1-2	TRBV28
CASSDEWVGAFF	TGTGCCAGCAGTGACGAATGGGTCGGCGCTTTCTTT	-	TRBJ1-1	TRBV6-1
CARKQGASGYTF	TGTGCCAGAAAACAGGGGGCAAGCGGCTACACCTTC	TRBD1	TRBJ1-2	TRBV19
CASSIVRYEQFF	TGTGCCAGCAGTATAGTTCGGTATGAGCAGTTCTTC	-	TRBJ2-1	TRBV7-9
CACSGTGESPLHF	TGTGCCTGCTCCGGGACAGGGGAATCACCCCTCCACTTT	TRBD1	TRBJ1-6	TRBV30
CASSREGQERETQYF	TGCGCCAGCAGCCGAGAGGGGCAGGAAAGAGAGACCCAGTACTTC	-	TRBJ2-5	TRBV4-1
CASSYGGNQPQHF	TGTGCCAGCAGTTACGGCGGCAATCAGCCCCAGCATTTT	-	TRBJ1-5	TRBV6-6
CASSLGPFYEQYF	TGTGCCAGCAGTTTAGGGCCTTTCTACGAGCAGTACTTC	-	TRBJ2-7	TRBV28